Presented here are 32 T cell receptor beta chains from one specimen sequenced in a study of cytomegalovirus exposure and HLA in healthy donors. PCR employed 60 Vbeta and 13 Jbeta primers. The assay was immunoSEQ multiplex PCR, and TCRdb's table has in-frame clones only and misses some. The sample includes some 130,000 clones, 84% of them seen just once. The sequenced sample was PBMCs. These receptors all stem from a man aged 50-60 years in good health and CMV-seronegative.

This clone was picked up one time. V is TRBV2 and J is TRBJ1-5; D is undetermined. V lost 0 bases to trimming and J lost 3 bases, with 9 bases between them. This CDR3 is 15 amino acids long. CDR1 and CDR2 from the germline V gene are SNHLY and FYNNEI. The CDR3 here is CASSEARQDNQPQHF. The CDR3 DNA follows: TGTGCCAGCAGTGAAGCGCGCCAGGACAATCAGCCCCAGCATTTT.

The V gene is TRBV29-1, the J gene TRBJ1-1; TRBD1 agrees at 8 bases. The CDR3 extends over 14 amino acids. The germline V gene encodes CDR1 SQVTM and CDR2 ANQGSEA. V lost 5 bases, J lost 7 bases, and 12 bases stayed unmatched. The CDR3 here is CSVTSGQGSVEAFF. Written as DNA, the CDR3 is TGCAGCGTTACTTCCGGACAGGGATCGGTTGAAGCTTTCTTT.

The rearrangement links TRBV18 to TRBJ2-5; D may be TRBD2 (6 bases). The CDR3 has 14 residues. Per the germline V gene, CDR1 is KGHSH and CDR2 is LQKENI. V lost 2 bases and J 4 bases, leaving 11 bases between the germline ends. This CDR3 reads CASSPAGNGETQYF. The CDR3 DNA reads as TGTGCCAGCTCACCAGCGGGGAATGGAGAGACCCAGTACTTC. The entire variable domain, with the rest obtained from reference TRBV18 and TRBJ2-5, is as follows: NAGVMQNPRHLVRRRGQEARLRCSPMKGHSHVYWYRQLPEEGLKFMVYLQKENIIDESGMPKERFSAEFPKEGPSILRIQQVVRGDSAAYFCASSPAGNGETQYFGPGTRLLVL.

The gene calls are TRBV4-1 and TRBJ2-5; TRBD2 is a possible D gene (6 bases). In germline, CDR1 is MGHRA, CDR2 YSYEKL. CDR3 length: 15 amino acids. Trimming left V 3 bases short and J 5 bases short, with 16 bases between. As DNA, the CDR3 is TGCGCCAGCAGCCAGCTAGAAACGGGGAGGGAGACCCAGTACTTC. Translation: CASSQLETGRETQYF.

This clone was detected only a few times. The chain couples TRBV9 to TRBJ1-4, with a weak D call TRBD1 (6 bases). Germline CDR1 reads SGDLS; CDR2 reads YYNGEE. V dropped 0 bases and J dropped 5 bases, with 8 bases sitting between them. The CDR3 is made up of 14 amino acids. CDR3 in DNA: TGTGCCAGCAGCGTAGGACAGGAAAATGAAAAACTGTTTTTT. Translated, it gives CASSVGQENEKLFF.

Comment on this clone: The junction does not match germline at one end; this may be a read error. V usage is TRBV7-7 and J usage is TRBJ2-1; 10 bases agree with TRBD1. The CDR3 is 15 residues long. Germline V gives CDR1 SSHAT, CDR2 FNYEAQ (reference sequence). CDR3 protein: CASSSLGQGYNEQFF. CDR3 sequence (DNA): TGTGCTAGCAGCTCCCTGGGACAGGGGTACAATGAGCAGTTCTTC.

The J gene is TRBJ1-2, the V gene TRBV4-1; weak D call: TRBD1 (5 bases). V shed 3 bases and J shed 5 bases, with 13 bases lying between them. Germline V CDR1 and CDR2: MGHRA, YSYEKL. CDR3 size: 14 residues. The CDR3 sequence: CASSQMGLLYGYTF. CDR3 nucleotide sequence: TGCGCCAGCAGCCAGATGGGACTCCTATATGGCTACACCTTC.

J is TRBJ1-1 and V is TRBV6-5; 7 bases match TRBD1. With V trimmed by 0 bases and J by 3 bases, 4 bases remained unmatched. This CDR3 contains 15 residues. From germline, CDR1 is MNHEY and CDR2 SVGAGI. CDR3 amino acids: CASSYSKDRYTEAFF. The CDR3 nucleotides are TGTGCCAGCAGTTACTCGAAGGACAGGTACACTGAAGCTTTCTTT.

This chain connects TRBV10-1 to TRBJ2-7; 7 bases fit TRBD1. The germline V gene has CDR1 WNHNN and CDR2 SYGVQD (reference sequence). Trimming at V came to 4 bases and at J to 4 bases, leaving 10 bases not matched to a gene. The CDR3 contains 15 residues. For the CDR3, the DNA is TGCGCCAGCAGTGTGGTTAGAGACAGGGCTTACGAGCAGTACTTC. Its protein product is CASSVVRDRAYEQYF.

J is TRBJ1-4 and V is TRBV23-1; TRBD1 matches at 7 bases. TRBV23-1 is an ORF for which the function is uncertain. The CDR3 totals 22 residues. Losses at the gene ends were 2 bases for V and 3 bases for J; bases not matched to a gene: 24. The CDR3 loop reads CASSQPTTRQGKVEVPNEKLFF. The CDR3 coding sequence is TGCGCCAGCAGTCAACCCACTACCCGACAGGGAAAAGTGGAAGTTCCTAATGAAAAACTGTTTTTT.

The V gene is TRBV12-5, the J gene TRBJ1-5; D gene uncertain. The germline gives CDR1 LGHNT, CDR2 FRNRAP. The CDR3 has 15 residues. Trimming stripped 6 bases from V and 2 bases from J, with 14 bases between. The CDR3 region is CASGQNTEGNQPQHF. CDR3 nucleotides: TGTGCTAGTGGGCAAAACACGGAGGGCAATCAGCCCCAGCATTTT.

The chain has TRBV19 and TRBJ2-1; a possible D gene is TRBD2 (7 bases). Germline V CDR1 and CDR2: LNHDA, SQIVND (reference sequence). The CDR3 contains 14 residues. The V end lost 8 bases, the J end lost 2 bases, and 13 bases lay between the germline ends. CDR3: CASDGGAAYNEQFF. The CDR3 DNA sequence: TGTGCCAGTGATGGGGGGGCAGCCTACAATGAGCAGTTCTTC.

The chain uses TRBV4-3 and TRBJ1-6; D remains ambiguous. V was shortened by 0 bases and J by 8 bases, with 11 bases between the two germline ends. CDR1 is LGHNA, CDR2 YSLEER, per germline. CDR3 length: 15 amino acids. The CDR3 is CASSQDLPGYSPLHF. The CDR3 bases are TGCGCCAGCAGCCAAGATTTACCAGGCTATTCACCCCTCCACTTT.

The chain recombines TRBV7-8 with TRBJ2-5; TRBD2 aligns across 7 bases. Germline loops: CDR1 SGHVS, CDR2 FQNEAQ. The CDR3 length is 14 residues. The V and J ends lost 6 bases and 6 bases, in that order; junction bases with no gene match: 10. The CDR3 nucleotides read TGTGCCAGCAGTGGGCGCGGGGGAGGGAAGACCCAGTACTTC. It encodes CASSGRGGGKTQYF.

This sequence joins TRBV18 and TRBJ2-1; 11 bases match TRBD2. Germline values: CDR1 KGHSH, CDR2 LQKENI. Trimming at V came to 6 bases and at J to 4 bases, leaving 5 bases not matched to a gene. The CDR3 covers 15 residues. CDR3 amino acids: CASSLAGGLYNEQFF. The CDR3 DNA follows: TGTGCCAGCTCGTTAGCGGGGGGGCTATACAATGAGCAGTTCTTC.

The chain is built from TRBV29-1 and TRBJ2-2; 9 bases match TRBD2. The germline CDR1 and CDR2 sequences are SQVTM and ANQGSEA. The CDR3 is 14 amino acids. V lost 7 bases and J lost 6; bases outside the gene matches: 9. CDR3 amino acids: CSAQTAGGPGELFF. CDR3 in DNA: TGCAGCGCCCAGACGGCGGGGGGGCCCGGGGAGCTGTTTTTT.

CDR3 sequence reads: CASSSQGLYTEAFF. Here the CDR3 DNA reads TGCGCCAGCAGTTCACAGGGATTATACACTGAAGCTTTCTTT. The chain uses TRBV10-2 and TRBJ1-1; maybe TRBD1 (6 bases). From germline, CDR1 is WSHSY and CDR2 SAAADI. Trimming cost V 5 bases and J 3 bases, with 13 bases left between them. There are 14 residues in the CDR3.

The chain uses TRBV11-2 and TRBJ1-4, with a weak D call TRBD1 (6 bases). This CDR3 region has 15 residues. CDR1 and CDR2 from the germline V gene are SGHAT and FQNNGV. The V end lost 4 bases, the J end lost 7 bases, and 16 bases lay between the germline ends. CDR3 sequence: CASSYRVMLGEKLFF. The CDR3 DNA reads TGTGCCAGCAGCTACAGGGTTATGTTGGGTGAAAAACTGTTTTTT. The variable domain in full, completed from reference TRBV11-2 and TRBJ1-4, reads EAGVAQSPRYKIIEKRQSVAFWCNPISGHATLYWYQQILGQGPKLLIQFQNNGVVDDSQLPKDRFSAERLKGVDSTLKIQPAKLEDSAVYLCASSYRVMLGEKLFFGSGTQLSVL.

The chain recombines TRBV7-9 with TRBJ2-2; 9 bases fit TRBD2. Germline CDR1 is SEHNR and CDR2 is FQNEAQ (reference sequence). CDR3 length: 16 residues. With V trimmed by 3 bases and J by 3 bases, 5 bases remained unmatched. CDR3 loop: CASSFGTSGYTGELFF. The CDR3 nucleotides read TGTGCCAGCAGCTTTGGAACTAGCGGGTACACCGGGGAGCTGTTTTTT.

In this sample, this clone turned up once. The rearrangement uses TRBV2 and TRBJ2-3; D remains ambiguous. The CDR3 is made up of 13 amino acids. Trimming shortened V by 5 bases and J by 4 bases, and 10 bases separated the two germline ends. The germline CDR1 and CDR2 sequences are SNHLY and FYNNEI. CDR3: CASSPLIADTQYF. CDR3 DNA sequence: TGTGCCAGCAGTCCCCTTATCGCAGATACGCAGTATTTT.

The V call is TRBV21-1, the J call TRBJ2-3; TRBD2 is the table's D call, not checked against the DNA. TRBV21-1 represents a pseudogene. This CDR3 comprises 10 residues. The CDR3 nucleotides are TGTGCCAGCACGACAGATACGCAGTATTTT. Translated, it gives CASTTDTQYF.

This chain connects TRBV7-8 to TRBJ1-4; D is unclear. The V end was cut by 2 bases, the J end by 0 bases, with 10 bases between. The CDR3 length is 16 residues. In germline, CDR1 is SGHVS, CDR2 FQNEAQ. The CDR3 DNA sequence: TGTGCCAGCAGCTTAACTCGACTTGCAACTAATGAAAAACTGTTTTTT. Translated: CASSLTRLATNEKLFF.

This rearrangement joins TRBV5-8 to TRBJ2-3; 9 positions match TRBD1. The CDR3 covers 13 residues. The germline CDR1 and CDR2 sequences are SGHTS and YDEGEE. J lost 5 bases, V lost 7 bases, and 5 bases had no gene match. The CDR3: CASGQGFKDTQYF. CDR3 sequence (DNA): TGTGCCAGCGGACAGGGGTTCAAAGATACGCAGTATTTT. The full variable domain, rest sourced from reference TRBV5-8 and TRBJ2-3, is EAGVTQSPTHLIKTRGQQATLRCSPISGHTSVYWYQQALGLGLQFLLWYDEGEERNRGNFPPRFSGRQFPNYSSELNVNALELEDSALYLCASGQGFKDTQYFGPGTRLTVL.

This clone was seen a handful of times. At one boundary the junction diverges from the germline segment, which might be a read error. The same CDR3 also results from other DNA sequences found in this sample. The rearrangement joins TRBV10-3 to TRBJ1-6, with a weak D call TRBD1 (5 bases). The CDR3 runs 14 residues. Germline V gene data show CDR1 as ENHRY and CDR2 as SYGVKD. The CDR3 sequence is CAISEGAYNSPLHF. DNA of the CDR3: TGTGCCATCAGTGAAGGGGCCTATAATTCCCCCCTCCACTTT.

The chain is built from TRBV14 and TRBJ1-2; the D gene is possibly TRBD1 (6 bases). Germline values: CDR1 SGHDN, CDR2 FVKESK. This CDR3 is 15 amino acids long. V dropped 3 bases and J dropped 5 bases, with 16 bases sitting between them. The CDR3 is CASSHGQSFPYGYTF. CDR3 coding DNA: TGTGCCAGCAGCCACGGACAGTCCTTTCCTTATGGCTACACCTTC.

This CDR3 is CASGTRRGLTDTQYF. The CDR3, as DNA: TGTGCCAGCGGTACTAGGCGGGGATTGACAGATACGCAGTATTTT. The chain links TRBV6-1 to TRBJ2-3; a possible D gene is TRBD2 (6 bases). CDR1 and CDR2 from the germline V gene are MNHNS and SASEGT. The CDR3 consists of 15 residues. Trimming pared 8 bases from V and 3 bases from J, leaving 18 bases between.

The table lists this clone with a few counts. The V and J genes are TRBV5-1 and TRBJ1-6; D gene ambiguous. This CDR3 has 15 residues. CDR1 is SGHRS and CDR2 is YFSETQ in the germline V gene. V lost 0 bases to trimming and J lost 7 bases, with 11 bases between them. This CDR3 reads CASSLDPGRNSPLHF. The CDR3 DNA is TGCGCCAGCAGCTTGGATCCGGGGAGGAATTCACCCCTCCACTTT. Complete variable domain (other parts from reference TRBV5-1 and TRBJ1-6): KAGVTQTPRYLIKTRGQQVTLSCSPISGHRSVSWYQQTPGQGLQFLFEYFSETQRNKGNFPGRFSGRQFSNSRSEMNVSTLELGDSALYLCASSLDPGRNSPLHFGNGTRLTVT.

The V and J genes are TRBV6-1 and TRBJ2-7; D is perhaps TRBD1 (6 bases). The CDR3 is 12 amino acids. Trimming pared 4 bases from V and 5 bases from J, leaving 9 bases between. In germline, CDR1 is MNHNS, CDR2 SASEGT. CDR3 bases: TGTGCCAGCAGTGTACAGGGAAACGAGCAGTACTTC. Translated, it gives CASSVQGNEQYF.

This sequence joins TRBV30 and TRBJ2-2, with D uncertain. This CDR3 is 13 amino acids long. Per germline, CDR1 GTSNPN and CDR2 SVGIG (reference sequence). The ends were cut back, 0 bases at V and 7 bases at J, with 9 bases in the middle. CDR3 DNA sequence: TGTGCCTGGAGTGTCCTAGGAATCGGGGAGCTGTTTTTT. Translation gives CAWSVLGIGELFF. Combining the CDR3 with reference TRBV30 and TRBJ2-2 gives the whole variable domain SQTIHQWPATLVQPVGSPLSLECTVEGTSNPNLYWYRQAAGRGLQLLFYSVGIGQISSEVPQNLSASRPQDRQFILSSKKLLLSDSGFYLCAWSVLGIGELFFGEGSRLTVL.

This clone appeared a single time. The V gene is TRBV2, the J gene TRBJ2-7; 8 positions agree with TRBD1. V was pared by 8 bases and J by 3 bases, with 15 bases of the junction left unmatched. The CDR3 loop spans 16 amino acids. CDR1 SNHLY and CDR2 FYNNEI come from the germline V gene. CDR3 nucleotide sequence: TGTGCCAGCCTAATGTGGGGACAGGACAGGAGCTACGAGCAGTACTTC. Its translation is CASLMWGQDRSYEQYF.

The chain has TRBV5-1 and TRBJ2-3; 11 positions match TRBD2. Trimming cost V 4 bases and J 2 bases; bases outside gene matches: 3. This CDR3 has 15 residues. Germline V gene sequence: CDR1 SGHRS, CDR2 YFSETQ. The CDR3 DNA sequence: TGCGCCAGCAGCGGGACTAGCGGTCACACAGATACGCAGTATTTT. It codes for CASSGTSGHTDTQYF.

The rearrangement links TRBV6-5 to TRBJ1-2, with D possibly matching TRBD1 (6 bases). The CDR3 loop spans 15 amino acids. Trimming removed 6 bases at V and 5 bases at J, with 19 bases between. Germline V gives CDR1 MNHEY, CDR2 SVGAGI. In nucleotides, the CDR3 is TGTGCCAGCAGAAAAAGCACGGGGGGCGCTTATGGCTACACCTTC. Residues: CASRKSTGGAYGYTF.